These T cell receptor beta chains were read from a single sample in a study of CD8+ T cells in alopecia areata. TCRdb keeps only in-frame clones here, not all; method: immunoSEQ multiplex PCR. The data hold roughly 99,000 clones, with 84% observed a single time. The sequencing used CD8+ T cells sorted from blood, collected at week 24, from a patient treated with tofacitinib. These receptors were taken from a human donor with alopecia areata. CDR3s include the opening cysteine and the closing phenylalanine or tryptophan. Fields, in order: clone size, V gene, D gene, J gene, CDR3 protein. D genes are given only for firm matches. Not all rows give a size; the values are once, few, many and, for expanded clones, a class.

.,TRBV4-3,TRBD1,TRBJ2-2,CASSQVYGQVNTGELFF
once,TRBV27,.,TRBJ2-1,CASSLSSYNEQFF
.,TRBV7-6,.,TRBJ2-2,CASSPMFSSPRGELFF
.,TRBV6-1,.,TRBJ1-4,CASSELLDRNEKLFF
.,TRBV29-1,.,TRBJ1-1,CSVVGPDTEAFF
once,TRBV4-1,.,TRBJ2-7,CASSQGGATYEQYF
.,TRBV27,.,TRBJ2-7,CASSLWVGSAEQYF
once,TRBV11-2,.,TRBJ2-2,CASSLEAGSTGELFF
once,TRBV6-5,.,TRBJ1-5,CASSYSQNSNQPQHF
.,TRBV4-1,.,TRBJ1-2,CASSQVVGGRDTF
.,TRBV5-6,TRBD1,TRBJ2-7,CASSPIRTGPEQYF
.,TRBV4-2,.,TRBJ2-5,CASSQERGYPQETQYF